One and the same sample provided the 5 T cell receptor beta chains below, sequenced in a study of T cell clones after liver transplantation. The table came from immunoSEQ multiplex PCR; TCRdb's copy has only in-frame clones and leaves some out. The sample holds roughly 120,000 clones, 75% to 95% seen once. The sequencing used CD4+ T cells from blood, collected 12 months after liver transplant. The receptors derive from a human patient who received a liver transplant. A subset of T cells may come from the graft donor.

The V gene is TRBV7-6, the J gene TRBJ2-7; no firm D call. V was trimmed by 3 bases and J by 0 bases, leaving 15 bases between them. Per the germline V gene, CDR1 is SGHVS and CDR2 is FNYEAQ. The CDR3 covers 16 residues. Written as DNA, the CDR3 is TGTGCCAGCAGCTTTGAACCAAGGCGTCACTCCTACGAGCAGTACTTC. Translated, it gives CASSFEPRRHSYEQYF.

The chain joins TRBV10-1 to TRBJ2-7; 7 bases align to TRBD1. The CDR3 contains 18 residues. Looked up from germline, CDR1 is WNHNN and CDR2 is SYGVQD (reference sequence). The ends lost 10 bases at V and 3 bases at J; junction bases unmatched: 24. The CDR3 loop is CATTKASRWGQKNYEQYF. The CDR3 nucleotides read TGCGCCACCACGAAAGCTTCAAGGTGGGGACAGAAAAACTACGAGCAGTACTTC.

The chain combines TRBV6-5 with TRBJ2-6; the D is unclear. The CDR3 is 13 amino acids. Trimming stripped 6 bases from V and 2 bases from J, with 5 bases between. Germline V gene sequence: CDR1 MNHEY, CDR2 SVGAGI. The CDR3 nucleotides are TGTGCCAGCAGCCCCCCTGGGGCCAACGTCCTGACTTTC. This gives the protein CASSPPGANVLTF.

The gene calls are TRBV7-9 and TRBJ2-5, with D tentatively TRBD2 (7 bases). The CDR3 has 12 residues. Trimming pared 5 bases from V and 14 bases from J, leaving 18 bases between. CDR1 and CDR2 from the germline V gene are SEHNR and FQNEAQ (reference sequence). CDR3 protein: CASSNPGGGTYF. The CDR3 DNA sequence: TGTGCCAGCAGCAATCCCGGGGGAGGGACATACTTC. Full variable domain (outside the CDR3, taken from reference TRBV7-9 and TRBJ2-5): DTGVSQNPRHKITKRGQNVTFRCDPISEHNRLYWYRQTLGQGPEFLTYFQNEAQLEKSRLLSDRFSAERPKGSFSTLEIQRTEQGDSAMYLCASSNPGGGTYFGPGTRLLVL.

This rearrangement joins TRBV6-6 to TRBJ2-5, with D tentatively TRBD1 (5 bases). V was pared by 7 bases and J by 2 bases, with 8 bases between. This CDR3 has 12 residues. Per the germline V gene, CDR1 is MNHNY and CDR2 is SVGAGI (reference sequence). The CDR3 coding sequence is TGTGCCAGCACCGACAGTCAAGAGACCCAGTACTTC. Its protein product is CASTDSQETQYF.